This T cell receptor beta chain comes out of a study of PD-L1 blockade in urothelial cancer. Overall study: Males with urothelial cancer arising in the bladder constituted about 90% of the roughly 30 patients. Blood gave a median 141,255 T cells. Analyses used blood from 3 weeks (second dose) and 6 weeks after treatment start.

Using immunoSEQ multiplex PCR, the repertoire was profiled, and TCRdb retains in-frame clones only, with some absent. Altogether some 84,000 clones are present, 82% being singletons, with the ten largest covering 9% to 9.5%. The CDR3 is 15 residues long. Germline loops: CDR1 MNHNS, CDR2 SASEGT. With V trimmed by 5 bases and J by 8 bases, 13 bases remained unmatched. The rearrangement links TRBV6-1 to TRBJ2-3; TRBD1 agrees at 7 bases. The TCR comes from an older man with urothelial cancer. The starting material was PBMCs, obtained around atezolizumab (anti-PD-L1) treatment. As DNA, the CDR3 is TGTGCCAGCAGTCTCAGGGGGAAAGGAGTTCCTACGCAGTATTTT. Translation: CASSLRGKGVPTQYF.